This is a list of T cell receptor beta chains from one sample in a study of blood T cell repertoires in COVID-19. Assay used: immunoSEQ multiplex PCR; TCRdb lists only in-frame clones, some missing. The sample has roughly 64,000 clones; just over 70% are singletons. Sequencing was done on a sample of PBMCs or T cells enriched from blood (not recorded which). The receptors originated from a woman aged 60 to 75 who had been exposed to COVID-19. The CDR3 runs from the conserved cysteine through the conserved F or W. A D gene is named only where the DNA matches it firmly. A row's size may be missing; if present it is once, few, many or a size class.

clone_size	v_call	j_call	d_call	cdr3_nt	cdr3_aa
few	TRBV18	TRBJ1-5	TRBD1	TGTGCCAGCTCATCGGAGACAGGGGGCCTTAATCAGCCCCAGCATTTT	CASSSETGGLNQPQHF
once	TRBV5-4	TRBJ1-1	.	TGTGCCAGCAGCCTAACCGGGTCCTCGGTCGGTGCTTTCTTT	CASSLTGSSVGAFF
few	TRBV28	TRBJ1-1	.	TGTGCCAGCAGTTCAATATCTCGGGGAGGAGTAGCCAAGAACACTGAAGCTTTCTTT	CASSSISRGGVAKNTEAFF
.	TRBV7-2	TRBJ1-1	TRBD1	TGTGCCAGCACCCTTCGAGGACAGGGGAACACTGAAGCTTTCTTT	CASTLRGQGNTEAFF
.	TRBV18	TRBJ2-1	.	TGTGCCAGCTCACTATCCAATGAGCAGTTCTTC	CASSLSNEQFF
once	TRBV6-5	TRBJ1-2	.	TGTGCCAGTGGGTCCGGGGGGCTAGGCTACACCTTC	CASGSGGLGYTF
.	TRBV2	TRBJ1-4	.	TGTGCCAGCAGCGGGAGTGGGCGAAATGAAAAACTGTTTTTT	CASSGSGRNEKLFF
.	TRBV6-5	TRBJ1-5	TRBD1	TGTGCCAGCAGGGAGACAGGGGATAGTAATCAGCCCCAGCATTTT	CASRETGDSNQPQHF
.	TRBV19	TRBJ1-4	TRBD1	TGTGCCAGTAGTCCCCGGACAGGGGGCGTAACTAATGAAAAACTGTTTTTT	CASSPRTGGVTNEKLFF
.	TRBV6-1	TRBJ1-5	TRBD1	TGTGCCAGCAGTGCTCAGGGACAGGGGGCTGGAAATCAGCCCCAGCATTTT	CASSAQGQGAGNQPQHF
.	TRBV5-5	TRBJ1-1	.	TGTGCCAGCAGCTTGGCAGGGGCCACTGAAGCTTTCTTT	CASSLAGATEAFF
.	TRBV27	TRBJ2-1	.	TGTGCCAGTCGGGAGCGCGCCTCCTACAATGAGCAGTTCTTC	CASRERASYNEQFF
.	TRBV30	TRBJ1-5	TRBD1	TGTGCCTGGAGCCGGGACAGGGGGCGGCCCCAGCATTTT	CAWSRDRGRPQHF
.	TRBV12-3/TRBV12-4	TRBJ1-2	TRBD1	TGTGCCAGCAGCACGGACAGGGGGTATGGCTACACCTTC	CASSTDRGYGYTF
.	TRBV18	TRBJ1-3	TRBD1	TGTGCCAGCTCACCCGGGACAGCCCGAAACACCATATATTTT	CASSPGTARNTIYF
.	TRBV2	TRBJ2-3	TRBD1	TGTGCCAGCAGTCAACAGGGGTCCCGGGATACGCAGTATTTT	CASSQQGSRDTQYF
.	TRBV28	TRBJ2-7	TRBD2	TGTGCCAGCAGCAATCTAGCGGGGGGGACCTACGAGCAGTACTTC	CASSNLAGGTYEQYF
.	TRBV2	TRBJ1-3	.	TGTGCCAGCAGGGACAACTCTGGAAACACCATATATTTT	CASRDNSGNTIYF
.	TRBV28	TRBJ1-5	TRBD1	TGTGCCAGCAGCCGAAGGACAGGATCGAGCAATCAGCCCCAGCATTTT	CASSRRTGSSNQPQHF
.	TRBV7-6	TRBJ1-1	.	TGTGCCAGCAGCTTAGCTGGGGGGGGCAGTTTGAACACTGAAGCTTTCTTT	CASSLAGGGSLNTEAFF
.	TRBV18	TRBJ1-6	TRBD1	TGTGCCAGCTCACAGGACAGGGGGCGATTATCACCCCTCCACTTT	CASSQDRGRLSPLHF
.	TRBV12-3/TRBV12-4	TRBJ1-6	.	TGTGCCAGCAGCCTTCCCCCTTCACCCCTCCACTTT	CASSLPPSPLHF
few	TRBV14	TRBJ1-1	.	TGTGCCAGCAGCCAAGGCCCCTTAGAACTTACTTTCTTT	CASSQGPLELTFF
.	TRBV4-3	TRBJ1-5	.	TGCGCCAGCAGCCAAGAGGTTCGGCAGGGCGGTCAGCCCCAGCATTTT	CASSQEVRQGGQPQHF
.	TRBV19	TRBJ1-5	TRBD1	TGTGCCAGTATGAGTGGACAGGGGGCCGGACAGCCCCAGCATTTT	CASMSGQGAGQPQHF
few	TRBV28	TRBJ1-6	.	TGTGCCAGCAGTCCTCATATAAGAGATTCACCCCTCCACTTT	CASSPHIRDSPLHF
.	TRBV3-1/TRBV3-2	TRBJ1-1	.	TGTGCCAGCAGCCCCCATAGGACACAGAACACTGAAGCTTTCTTT	CASSPHRTQNTEAFF